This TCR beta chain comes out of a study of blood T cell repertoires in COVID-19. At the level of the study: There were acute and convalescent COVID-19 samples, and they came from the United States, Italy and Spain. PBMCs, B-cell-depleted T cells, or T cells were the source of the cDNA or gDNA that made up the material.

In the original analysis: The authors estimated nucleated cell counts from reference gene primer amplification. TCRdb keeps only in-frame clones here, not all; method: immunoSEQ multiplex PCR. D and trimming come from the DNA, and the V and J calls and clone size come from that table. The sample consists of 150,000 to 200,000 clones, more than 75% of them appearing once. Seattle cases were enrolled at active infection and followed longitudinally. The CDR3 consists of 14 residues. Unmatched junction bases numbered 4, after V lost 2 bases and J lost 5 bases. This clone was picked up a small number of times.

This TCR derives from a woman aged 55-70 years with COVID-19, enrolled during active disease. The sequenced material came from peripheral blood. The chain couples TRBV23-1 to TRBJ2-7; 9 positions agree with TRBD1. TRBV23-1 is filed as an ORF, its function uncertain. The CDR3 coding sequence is TGCGCCAGCAGTCAAGGGGACAGGGAAAACGAGCAGTACGTC. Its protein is CASSQGDRENEQYV.